This T cell receptor beta chain derives from a study of blood T cell repertoires in COVID-19. Study information: The study drew acute and convalescent COVID-19 samples from the United States, Italy and Spain. The analysed material was cDNA or gDNA that came from T cells, B-cell-depleted T cells, or PBMCs.

Original processing notes: Reference gene primer amplification yielded estimated nucleated cell counts. TCRdb keeps only in-frame clones here, not all; method: immunoSEQ multiplex PCR. Clonal size and the V and J genes are those of that table, whereas D and trimming came from the DNA. The table includes 80,000 to 130,000 clones, roughly nine tenths detected once. Germline V gene lookup returns CDR1 SNHLY and CDR2 FYNNEI. The CDR3 runs to 15 residues. V lost 5 bases to trimming and J lost 8 bases, with 21 bases between them. This sequence originates from a man between 60 and 70 years old with acute or convalescent COVID-19. The chain links TRBV2 to TRBJ1-2; D is uncertain. The sample consisted of peripheral blood. The CDR3 loop is CASSPTVVSPSGYTF. CDR3 in DNA: TGTGCCAGCAGTCCAACTGTCGTGTCCCCGAGCGGCTACACCTTC.